This T cell receptor beta chain was captured in a study of lymphopenia after photon versus proton radiotherapy. On this clone itself: Its antigen is as yet unknown.

TCRdb's copy holds only in-frame clones and misses some; the assay was immunoSEQ multiplex PCR. The table includes 30,000 to 45,000 clones, about 84% detected once. The CDR3 is 15 residues long. Germline V lookup: CDR1 MNHNY, CDR2 SVGAGI (reference sequence). The germline V and J ends were trimmed by 0 bases and 4 bases, with 12 bases remaining between them. Study-level findings and limits: Authors raise, but do not show, better survival with proton therapy. Post-nadir diversity loss with photons came from oligoclonal expansion, particularly CD8+ Temra cells. Photon-treated patients lost naive T cells and TCR diversity; proton-treated stayed stable.

V and J are TRBV6-6 and TRBJ2-5; D call uncertain. The source material was peripheral blood, sampled from a patient treated with photon-based radiotherapy. This receptor was obtained from a man aged 50 to 60 with gastric cancer. CDR3 sequence (DNA): TGTGCCAGCAGTTACTCGCCCCTCTTCGGAGAGACCCAGTACTTC. This gives the protein CASSYSPLFGETQYF.